This T cell receptor beta chain was retrieved from a study of blood T cells in healthy people across ages. Findings of the study overall: Not knowing donor CMV status may have confounded expanded clonotype changes. Getting older went along with TCR beta diversity per million T cells dropping roughly linearly. PBMCs left unsorted prevented a conclusive naive versus antigen-experienced comparison.

The authors ran a second PCR of about 7 to 11 cycles using a sample-barcoded 5' primer and a J-beta primer mix. TCRdb processed the 5' RACE reads anew with MiXCR; each CDR3 protein has one entry. The sample yields about 800,000 distinct CDR3 sequences, 58% seen once. Concerning this clonotype: The target antigen is unknown.

V lost 4 bases and J 4 bases, leaving 10 bases between the germline ends. Germline V gene data show CDR1 as SQVTM and CDR2 as ANQGSEA. The CDR3 length is 12 residues. The TCR sequence derives from a man between 25 and 39 years old in good health. This chain links TRBV29-1 with TRBJ1-2; D is unclear. The sequencing input was blood. This CDR3 is CSVVDPPYGYTF. The CDR3 nucleotides are TGCAGCGTTGTAGATCCCCCCTATGGCTACACCTTC.